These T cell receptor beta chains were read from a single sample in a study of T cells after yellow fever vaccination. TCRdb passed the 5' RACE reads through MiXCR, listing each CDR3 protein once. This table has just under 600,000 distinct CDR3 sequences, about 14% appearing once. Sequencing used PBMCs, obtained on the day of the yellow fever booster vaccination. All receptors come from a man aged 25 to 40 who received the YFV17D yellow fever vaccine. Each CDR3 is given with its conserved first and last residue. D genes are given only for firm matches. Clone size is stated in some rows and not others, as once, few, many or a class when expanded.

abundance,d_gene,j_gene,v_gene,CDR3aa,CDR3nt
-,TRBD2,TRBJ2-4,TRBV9,CASSDGTSQNIQYF,TGTGCCAGCAGCGATGGGACTAGTCAAAACATTCAGTACTTC
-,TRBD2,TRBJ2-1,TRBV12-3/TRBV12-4,CASRLAGGGKQFF,TGTGCCAGCAGGCTAGCGGGAGGTGGGAAGCAGTTCTTC
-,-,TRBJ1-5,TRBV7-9,CASRQGNQPLHF,TGTGCCAGCAGACAGGGCAATCAGCCCCTGCATTTT
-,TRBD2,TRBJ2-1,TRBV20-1,CSAATVLAGGWNEQFF,TGCAGTGCTGCCACGGTCCTAGCGGGAGGGTGGAATGAGCAGTTCTTC
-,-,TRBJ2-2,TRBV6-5,CASSYGPGELFF,TGTGCCAGCAGTTACGGGCCCGGGGAGCTGTTTTTT
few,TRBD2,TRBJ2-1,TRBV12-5,CASGSVAGRNNEQFF,TGTGCTAGTGGTTCCGTAGCGGGAAGGAACAATGAGCAGTTCTTC
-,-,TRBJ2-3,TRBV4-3,CASSQDRTPSSRGDTQYF,TGCGCCAGCAGCCAAGACCGAACCCCGTCTTCAAGGGGAGATACGCAGTATTTT
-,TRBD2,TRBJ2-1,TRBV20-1,CSARVLTSEAYNEQFF,TGCAGTGCTAGAGTCCTTACTAGCGAGGCCTACAATGAGCAGTTCTTC
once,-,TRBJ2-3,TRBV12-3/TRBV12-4,CASSSPGGMGVTDTQYF,TGTGCCAGCAGTTCCCCCGGAGGGATGGGGGTCACAGATACGCAGTATTTT
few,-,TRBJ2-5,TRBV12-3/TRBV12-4,CASSAGRAPETQYF,TGTGCCAGCAGCGCGGGCAGGGCTCCAGAGACCCAGTACTTC
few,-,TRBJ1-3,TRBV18,CASSPFDLISGNTIYF,TGTGCCAGCTCACCGTTCGATCTCATCTCTGGAAACACCATATATTTT
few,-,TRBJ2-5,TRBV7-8,CASSLAQGETQYF,TGTGCCAGCAGCTTAGCCCAGGGGGAGACCCAGTACTTC
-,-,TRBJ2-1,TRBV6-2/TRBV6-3,CASTSPGHHNEQFF,TGTGCCAGCACCTCCCCTGGGCACCACAATGAGCAGTTCTTC
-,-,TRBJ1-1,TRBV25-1,CASSELQNTEAFF,TGTGCCAGCAGTGAGTTGCAGAACACTGAAGCTTTCTTT
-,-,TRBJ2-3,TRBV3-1,CASSQDLAAASTDTQYF,TGTGCCAGCAGCCAAGATCTGGCCGCGGCAAGCACAGATACGCAGTATTTT
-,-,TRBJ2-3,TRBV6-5,CASSYSNRGTDTQYF,TGTGCCAGCAGTTACTCTAACAGGGGCACAGATACGCAGTATTTT
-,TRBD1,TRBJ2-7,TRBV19,CASSSSDRRYEQYF,TGTGCCAGTAGTAGTTCGGACAGGCGCTACGAGCAGTACTTC
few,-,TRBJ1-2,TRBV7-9,CASSLEAENYGYTF,TGTGCCAGCAGCTTAGAGGCCGAGAACTATGGCTACACCTTC
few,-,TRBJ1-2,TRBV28,CASSLLQAPYTF,TGTGCCAGCAGTCTCCTCCAGGCCCCCTACACCTTC
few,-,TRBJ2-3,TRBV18,CASTTGIQDTQYF,TGTGCCAGCACCACAGGGATTCAAGATACGCAGTATTTT
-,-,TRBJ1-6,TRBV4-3,CASSLIYREMNSPLHF,TGCGCCAGCAGCCTTATATACAGGGAAATGAATTCACCCCTCCACTTT
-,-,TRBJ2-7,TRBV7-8,CASSLVSVQGPYF,TGTGCCAGCAGCTTAGTCAGCGTCCAGGGCCCGTACTTC
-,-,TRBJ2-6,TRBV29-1,CSVLGSGANVLTF,TGCAGCGTCCTCGGCTCTGGGGCCAACGTCCTGACTTTC
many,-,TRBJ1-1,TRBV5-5,CASSFDWVNTEAFF,TGTGCCAGCAGCTTCGACTGGGTGAACACTGAAGCTTTCTTT
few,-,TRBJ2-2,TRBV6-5,CASSYTRAPSGELFF,TGTGCCAGCAGTTACACGCGGGCCCCCTCCGGGGAGCTGTTTTTT
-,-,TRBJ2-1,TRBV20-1,CSARDLSLAYNEQFF,TGCAGTGCTAGAGATCTCAGCCTAGCCTACAATGAGCAGTTCTTC
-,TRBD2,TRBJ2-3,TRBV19,CASARLAGGPGTDTQYF,TGTGCCAGTGCTCGCCTAGCGGGAGGGCCCGGCACAGATACGCAGTATTTT
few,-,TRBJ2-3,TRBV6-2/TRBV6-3,CASRLWDTQYF,TGTGCCAGCAGACTTTGGGATACGCAGTATTTT
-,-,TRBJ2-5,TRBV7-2,CASLSAGETQYF,TGTGCCAGCCTCTCCGCAGGGGAGACCCAGTACTTC
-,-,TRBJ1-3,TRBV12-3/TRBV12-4,CASSLSTGNTIYF,TGTGCCAGCAGTCTATCAACTGGAAACACCATATATTTT
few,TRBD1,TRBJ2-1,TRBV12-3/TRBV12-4,CASSRWGQGSYNEQFF,TGTGCCAGCAGTCGTTGGGGACAGGGCTCCTACAATGAGCAGTTCTTC
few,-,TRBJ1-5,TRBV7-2,CASSPAYGSNQPQHF,TGTGCCAGCAGCCCCGCTTATGGTAGCAATCAGCCCCAGCATTTT
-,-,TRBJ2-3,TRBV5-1,CASSFGPGQAFTDTQYF,TGCGCCAGCAGCTTTGGCCCGGGACAAGCCTTCACAGATACGCAGTATTTT
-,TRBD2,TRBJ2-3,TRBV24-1,CATSDSSGSADTQYF,TGTGCCACCAGTGATTCTAGCGGGAGCGCAGATACGCAGTATTTT
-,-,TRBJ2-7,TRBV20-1,CSAVTGEKTYEQYF,TGCAGTGCCGTCACGGGAGAAAAAACCTACGAGCAGTACTTC
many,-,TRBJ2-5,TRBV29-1,CSVESGFRETQYF,TGCAGCGTTGAGTCGGGGTTCCGAGAGACCCAGTACTTC
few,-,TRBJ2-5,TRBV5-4,CASSPSLLYQETQYF,TGTGCCAGCAGCCCATCCCTATTGTACCAAGAGACCCAGTACTTC
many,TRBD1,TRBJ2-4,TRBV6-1,CASSPLRTGVNIQYF,TGTGCCAGCAGCCCCTTACGGACAGGGGTCAACATTCAGTACTTC
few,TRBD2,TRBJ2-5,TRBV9,CASSRTSGIETQYF,TGTGCCAGCAGTCGGACTAGCGGGATAGAGACCCAGTACTTC
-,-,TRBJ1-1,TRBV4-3,CASSQANRGVVEAFF,TGCGCCAGCAGCCAAGCCAATAGAGGAGTGGTTGAAGCTTTCTTT
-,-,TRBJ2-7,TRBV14,CASSLKAGMSYEQYF,TGTGCCAGCAGCCTAAAGGCAGGGATGTCCTACGAGCAGTACTTC
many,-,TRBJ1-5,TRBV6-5,CASSYSSVAQPQHF,TGTGCCAGCAGTTACTCAAGTGTAGCTCAGCCCCAGCATTTT
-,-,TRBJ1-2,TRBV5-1,CASSLYMSGAGNYGYTF,TGCGCCAGCAGCTTGTATATGTCGGGGGCCGGTAACTATGGCTACACCTTC
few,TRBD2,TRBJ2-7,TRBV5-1,CASSLGLAGGPPLEQYF,TGCGCCAGCAGCTTGGGACTAGCGGGAGGGCCCCCCCTCGAGCAGTACTTC
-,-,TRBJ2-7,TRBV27,CASSFYGTGYEQYF,TGTGCCAGCAGTTTCTACGGGACGGGCTACGAGCAGTACTTC
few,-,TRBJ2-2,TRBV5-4,CASSLQGNGELFF,TGTGCCAGCAGCTTGCAGGGAAACGGGGAGCTGTTTTTT
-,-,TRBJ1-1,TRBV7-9,CASSSAGLTEAFF,TGTGCCAGCAGCTCCGCAGGGCTCACTGAAGCTTTCTTT
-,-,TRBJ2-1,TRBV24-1,CATSDQGSSYNEQFF,TGTGCCACCAGTGACCAGGGTAGCTCCTACAATGAGCAGTTCTTC
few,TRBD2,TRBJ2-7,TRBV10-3,CAISEQAGGPGNEQYF,TGTGCCATCAGTGAGCAAGCGGGAGGGCCTGGAAACGAGCAGTACTTC
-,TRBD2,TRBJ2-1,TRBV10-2,CASNGLAPAGVDNEQFF,TGCGCCAGCAACGGACTAGCCCCGGCAGGTGTGGACAATGAGCAGTTCTTC
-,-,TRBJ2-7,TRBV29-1,CSVGFLETGGFYEQYF,TGCAGCGTTGGTTTCCTTGAGACCGGAGGATTCTACGAGCAGTACTTC
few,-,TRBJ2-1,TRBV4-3,CASSQGSISVFGEQFF,TGCGCCAGCAGCCAAGGGAGTATCTCAGTCTTTGGTGAGCAGTTCTTC
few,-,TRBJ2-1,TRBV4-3,CASSQGVGLQRGNEQFF,TGCGCCAGCAGCCAAGGGGTGGGGCTCCAAAGGGGCAATGAGCAGTTCTTC
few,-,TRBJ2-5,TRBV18,CASSPNKGSRETQYF,TGTGCCAGCTCACCAAACAAAGGGTCTCGAGAGACCCAGTACTTC
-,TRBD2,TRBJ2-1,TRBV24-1,CATSGSRLATYNEQFF,TGTGCCACCAGTGGTTCTCGACTAGCGACCTACAATGAGCAGTTCTTC